The present T cell receptor beta chain was sequenced within a study of cytomegalovirus exposure and HLA in healthy donors. In this sample, this clone turned up once. Its antigen is not identified. PCR was performed using 60 Vbeta and 13 Jbeta primers. Some clones are missing from TCRdb's copy, which holds only in-frame ones; the method was immunoSEQ multiplex PCR. The table shows around 88,000 clones, with 74% occurring only once. Study-wide results and caveats: In an earlier analysis, about 87% or about 30%: the productive usage of most TCR beta V segments.

CDR1 and CDR2 from the germline V gene are SGHRS and YFSETQ. The CDR3 spans 15 residues. With 4 bases clipped from V and 2 bases from J, the junction kept 7 bases outside the gene matches. V gene TRBV5-1 combines with J gene TRBJ2-3, with 7 bases aligning to TRBD1. The sequenced sample was PBMCs. This TCR was recovered from a male donor in good health and CMV-seronegative. The CDR3 here is CASSSRDSNTDTQYF. CDR3 sequence (DNA): TGCGCCAGCAGCAGCCGGGACAGTAACACAGATACGCAGTATTTT.